This TCR beta chain was obtained from a study of Ad26.COV2.S vaccination and SARS-CoV-2 variants. Treatment meaning: roughly 20 received Ad26.COV2.S at low or high dose, single or two shots; roughly 5 received placebo; per-sample allocation not given. The samples date from day 63 after the first vaccine or placebo injection. The table came from immunoSEQ multiplex PCR; TCRdb's copy has only in-frame clones and leaves some out. The data contain about 370,000 clones, around nine tenths of them seen just once; the ten biggest clones take up approximately 3.7%. The CDR3 has 14 residues. The V gene's germline CDR1 is MGHRA and CDR2 YSYEKL. The ends were cut back, 2 bases at V and 6 bases at J, with 11 bases in the middle.

This chain connects TRBV4-1 to TRBJ2-1, with D tentatively TRBD2 (5 bases). Sequences were derived from peripheral blood, sampled in a trial of Ad26.COV2.S vaccine versus placebo. The source is a person aged 18-60 years who received the Ad26.COV2.S COVID-19 vaccine or a placebo. CDR3 nucleotide sequence: TGCGCCAGCAGCCAACATAGGACTTCCAATGAGCAGTTCTTC. It yields the protein CASSQHRTSNEQFF.